The entry below gives a single T cell receptor beta chain sequence along with its context. This entry comes from a study of T cell repertoires in ileal Crohn's disease. Germline V gives CDR1 SNHLY, CDR2 FYNNEI. The V end was cut by 6 bases, the J end by 9 bases, with 12 bases between. The CDR3 extends over 12 amino acids. Sequenced by immunoSEQ multiplex PCR; TCRdb stores in-frame clones only, minus some. The sample carries thousands of clones, around 79% recorded once. This receptor was identified in an adult with Crohn's disease. V usage is TRBV2 and J usage is TRBJ2-1; tentatively, D is TRBD1 (5 bases). Sequencing was done on a sample of ileal tissue. Written as DNA, the CDR3 is TGTGCCAGCAGCCTCAGGGTGGGTGAGCAGTTCTTC. Protein: CASSLRVGEQFF.